This T cell receptor (beta chain) was captured in a study of blood T cell repertoires in COVID-19. Study in general: PBMCs, B-cell-depleted T cells, or T cells provided the cDNA or gDNA that made up the material.

Participants spanned ages roughly 18 to 90 years and resided in roughly 26 US areas. This table comes from immunoSEQ multiplex PCR, and its TCRdb copy is limited to in-frame clones, with some not included. The sample lists a few hundred thousand clones, more than 75% occurring once. Between the trimmed V and J ends, which lost 0 bases and 8 bases, there was a span of 13 bases. The CDR3 spans 14 residues. The germline V gene encodes CDR1 MNHEY and CDR2 SMNVEV (reference sequence). This receptor was taken from a woman between 50 and 59 years old who had recovered from COVID-19. The source material was PBMCs or T cells enriched from blood (not recorded which). The V gene is TRBV27, the J gene TRBJ1-2; D is uncertain. CDR3 DNA sequence: TGTGCCAGCAGTTTATCCCCAGTTATCGGGGGCTACACCTTC. Translation gives CASSLSPVIGGYTF.